This T cell receptor beta chain appears in the sequencing data of a study of blood T cell repertoires in COVID-19. The wider study: Material from acute and convalescent COVID-19 was sourced from the United States, Italy and Spain. Nucleic acid was either cDNA or gDNA, and it came from T cells, B-cell-depleted T cells, or PBMCs.

Germline V lookup: CDR1 MNHEY, CDR2 SVGEGT. This CDR3 is 12 amino acids long. Trimming left V 0 bases short and J 6 bases short, with 5 bases between. Original data processing: Nucleated cell number was recorded as an estimate derived from reference gene primer amplification. This table comes from immunoSEQ multiplex PCR, and its TCRdb copy is limited to in-frame clones, with some not included. V and J calls and clone size are given by that table; D and trimming were obtained from the DNA. Of approximately 300,000 clones listed, about nine tenths are singletons. This sequence joins TRBV6-2 or TRBV6-3 and TRBJ1-1; D unresolved. The source material was peripheral blood. The receptor was derived from a man aged 45-65 years with active or convalescent COVID-19. For the CDR3, the DNA is TGTGCCAGCAGTTACTCCAGGTCTGAAGCTTTCTTT. It is translated as CASSYSRSEAFF.